The T cell receptor (beta chain) described here comes from a study of radiotherapy plus CTLA-4 blockade in lung cancer. Study summary: Of all patients, approximately 17% responded objectively and approximately 31% showed disease control.

Assay used: immunoSEQ multiplex PCR; TCRdb lists only in-frame clones, some missing. The sample yields tens of thousands of clones, about 83% seen once. Trimming left V 0 bases short and J 9 bases short, with 12 bases between. The CDR3 is 13 residues long. In germline, CDR1 is SGHKS, CDR2 YYEKEE (reference sequence). Broader study findings: Tumor-derived TCR clones expanded in blood after radiotherapy plus ipilimumab.

About this clone: What it binds is not known.

The sequence came from a human donor with non-small cell lung cancer that progressed on radiotherapy plus ipilimumab. The chain has TRBV5-5 and TRBJ1-1; D gene uncertain. The sequences come from peripheral blood, collected from a patient treated with radiotherapy plus ipilimumab. The CDR3 reads CASSLDLAPKAFF. The CDR3 nucleotides read TGTGCCAGCAGCTTGGATTTAGCTCCCAAAGCTTTCTTT.